The 19 T cell receptor beta chains below were found in one sample sequenced in a study of T cells in Graves' hyperthyroidism and ophthalmopathy. What was amplified from RNA transcripts were TCR beta CDR3 regions. First-round RT-PCR targeting the TCR CDR3 was performed with the HTBI primer set. TCRdb called the multiplex PCR reads again in MiXCR, with one record for every CDR3 protein. This repertoire shows more than 500,000 distinct CDR3 sequences, about a sixth found once; its top ten account for around 4%. The sequenced material came from blood. These receptors were collected from a woman between 25 and 40 years old with Graves' hyperthyroidism.

Of note for this clonotype: One end of the junction does not line up with germline, which may come from a read error. The chain joins TRBV5-4 to TRBJ2-3, with 10 bases that match TRBD1. The CDR3 has 15 amino acids. Germline V gene data show CDR1 as SGHNT and CDR2 as YYREEE (reference sequence). CDR3 residues: CVSSPGQGVTDTQYF. The CDR3 bases are TGTGTCAGCAGCCCAGGACAGGGGGTCACAGATACGCAGTATTTT.

This chain links TRBV6-1 with TRBJ1-4, with 7 bases lining up with TRBD1. With V trimmed by 3 bases and J by 10 bases, 2 bases remained unmatched. The CDR3 length is 12 residues. Germline CDR1 MNHNS, CDR2 SASEGT. This chain's CDR3 is CASSDHRGKLFF. The CDR3 region has the DNA TGTGCCAGCAGTGACCACAGGGGAAAACTGTTTTTT.

The V gene is TRBV13, the J gene TRBJ2-3; D gene uncertain. V shed 5 bases and J shed 6 bases, with 9 bases lying between them. The CDR3 loop spans 12 amino acids. Germline V CDR1 and CDR2: PRHDT, FYEKMQ (reference sequence). This CDR3 reads CASSQDWDTQYF. In DNA, the CDR3 is TGTGCCAGCAGCCAAGACTGGGATACGCAGTATTTT.

V usage is TRBV19 and J usage is TRBJ1-1; D gene unclear. The CDR3 is 14 residues long. Trimming stripped 3 bases from V and 2 bases from J, with 10 bases between. Germline V gene data show CDR1 as LNHDA and CDR2 as SQIVND (reference sequence). CDR3 bases: TGTGCCAGTAGTATCGGGATAGCCAACACTGAAGCTTTCTTT. This codes for CASSIGIANTEAFF.

The V gene is TRBV29-1, the J gene TRBJ2-1; 10 bases align to TRBD2. The CDR3 is made up of 14 amino acids. Germline V gives CDR1 SQVTM, CDR2 ANQGSEA. After removal of 4 bases from V and 5 bases from J, the junction contained 5 bases not matched to a gene. In nucleotides, the CDR3 is TGCAGCGTTGCGGGACTAGCGACGAACAATGAGCAGTTCTTC. It is translated as CSVAGLATNNEQFF.

This clonotype was detected only a few times. The chain recombines TRBV11-2 with TRBJ1-2; 7 bases map to TRBD1. The CDR3 covers 15 residues. The V gene end was trimmed by 1 base and the J gene end by 3 bases; junction bases not matched to a gene: 5. CDR1 SGHAT and CDR2 FQNNGV come from the germline V gene. The CDR3: CASSLGGDSHYGYTF. In DNA form, the CDR3 reads TGTGCCAGCAGCTTAGGGGGGGACAGCCACTATGGCTACACCTTC.

This clonotype has at least ten counts. The V gene is TRBV28, the J gene TRBJ2-1, with D hard to call. The CDR3 is made up of 11 amino acids. CDR1 is MDHEN and CDR2 is SYDVKM in the germline V gene. Between the trimmed V and J ends, which lost 6 bases and 10 bases, there was a span of 10 bases. The CDR3 reads CASSSRVEQFF. The CDR3, as DNA: TGTGCCAGCAGCTCCCGGGTGGAGCAGTTCTTC.

In its sample, this clonotype was seen many times. The rearrangement uses TRBV30 and TRBJ1-2; TRBD1 aligns across 7 bases. Trimming took 4 bases from V and 4 from J; bases not matched to a gene: 12. Germline V gene sequence: CDR1 GTSNPN, CDR2 SVGIG (reference sequence). This CDR3 contains 15 residues. This CDR3 reads CAWTPYLTGIYGYTF. The CDR3 DNA reads as TGTGCCTGGACTCCTTACCTGACAGGGATCTATGGCTACACCTTC.

This clonotype was found once. Compared with germline, one end of the junction differs, possibly owing to a read error. This sequence joins TRBV7-7 and TRBJ2-2; D is tentatively TRBD1 or TRBD2 (6 bases each). The CDR3 is 20 residues long. The germline V gene encodes CDR1 SSHAT and CDR2 FNYEAQ (reference sequence). The CDR3 nucleotides are TGTGCTAGCAGCCCAGGGGAGAACGGGAGAAGGGAGGCGAACACCGGGGAGCTGTTTTTT. This gives the protein CASSPGENGRREANTGELFF. Supplemented by reference TRBV7-7 and TRBJ2-2, the full variable domain reads GAGVSQSPRYKVTKRGQDVTLRCDPISSHATLYWYQQALGQGPEFLTYFNYEAQPDKSGLPSDRFSAERPEGSISTLTIQRTEQRDSAMYRCASSPGENGRREANTGELFFGEGSRLTVL.

This clonotype was detected a few times. The chain recombines TRBV24-1 with TRBJ2-3; 13 bases match TRBD2. Trimming took 3 bases from V and 2 from J; bases not matched to a gene: 7. Germline CDR1 KGHDR, CDR2 SFDVKD. The CDR3 runs to 18 residues. This chain's CDR3 is CATSDIPGLAGATDTQYF. The CDR3 DNA sequence: TGTGCCACCAGTGATATTCCCGGACTAGCGGGAGCCACAGATACGCAGTATTTT.

The chain couples TRBV28 to TRBJ2-1; D gene unclear. Germline V gene sequence: CDR1 MDHEN, CDR2 SYDVKM. The CDR3 loop spans 15 amino acids. V lost 10 bases, J lost 4 bases, and 20 bases lay in between. Here the CDR3 DNA reads TGTGCCACCACCCGACCGGTTCGATATTACAATGAGCAGTTCTTC. Translated: CATTRPVRYYNEQFF.

This clonotype was observed many times. The chain is built from TRBV12-3 or TRBV12-4 and TRBJ2-7, with D maybe TRBD2 (6 bases). V was shortened by 6 bases and J by 7 bases, with 13 bases between the two germline ends. The CDR3 totals 12 residues. The CDR3 nucleotides read TGTGCCAGCAGGGGGCTAAGCGGGGAGCAGTACTTC. Its protein is CASRGLSGEQYF.

This clonotype has more than one count but fewer than ten. This chain links TRBV11-1 with TRBJ1-2; D not certain. Germline CDR1 is SGHAT and CDR2 is FQDESV (reference sequence). The CDR3 spans 13 residues. The germline V and J ends were trimmed by 5 bases and 8 bases, with 15 bases remaining between them. CDR3 DNA: TGTGCCAGCAGCATACGGGCCGCCTGGGGCTACACCTTC. The encoded protein is CASSIRAAWGYTF.

This clonotype has a count of ten or more. This chain links TRBV2 with TRBJ1-5; the match to TRBD1 covers 8 bases. The germline CDR1 and CDR2 sequences are SNHLY and FYNNEI. The CDR3 covers 13 residues. V trimming: 8 bases; J trimming: 4 bases; junction bases outside the gene matches: 4. The CDR3 sequence: CASFGQGNQPQHF. The CDR3 DNA reads as TGTGCCAGCTTTGGACAGGGTAATCAGCCCCAGCATTTT.

The CDR3 loop reads CASSLSSRSGANVLTF. The CDR3 bases are TGTGCCAGTAGTCTTTCAAGCAGGTCTGGGGCCAACGTCCTGACTTTC. This sequence joins TRBV19 and TRBJ2-6; no reliable D call. The V end lost 5 bases, the J end lost 1 base, and 12 bases lay between the germline ends. The CDR3 is made up of 16 amino acids. Per germline, CDR1 LNHDA and CDR2 SQIVND (reference sequence).

This clonotype was counted ten times or more. V usage is TRBV29-1 and J usage is TRBJ1-1, with D hard to call. The CDR3 is 12 amino acids. Trimming shortened V by 4 bases and J by 0 bases, and 6 bases separated the two germline ends. The germline gives CDR1 SQVTM, CDR2 ANQGSEA. The CDR3 loop is CSVGLLNTEAFF. The CDR3 coding sequence is TGCAGCGTTGGACTACTGAACACTGAAGCTTTCTTT.

This clonotype has a count of ten or more. The chain combines TRBV6-6 with TRBJ2-7; no clear D. The germline V gene has CDR1 MNHNY and CDR2 SVGAGI (reference sequence). This CDR3 contains 14 residues. Between the trimmed V and J ends, which lost 1 base and 0 bases, there was a span of 7 bases. The chain's CDR3 is CASSYYTASYEQYF. In nucleotides, the CDR3 is TGTGCCAGCAGTTACTATACAGCCTCCTACGAGCAGTACTTC.

This chain connects TRBV28 to TRBJ2-1; D possibly corresponds to TRBD2 (5 bases). Deletions cut 6 bases from V and 4 bases from J, with 19 bases between. The CDR3 contains 16 residues. Germline CDR1 is MDHEN and CDR2 is SYDVKM. In DNA form, the CDR3 reads TGTGCCAGCAGCCGGCAGGAGGTCCAAGCTTACAATGAGCAGTTCTTC. As protein: CASSRQEVQAYNEQFF.

This clonotype was counted many times. This chain uses TRBV9 with TRBJ2-3; D is perhaps TRBD2 (6 bases). Germline V gene data show CDR1 as SGDLS and CDR2 as YYNGEE. V was pared by 3 bases and J by 6 bases, with 11 bases between. The CDR3 loop spans 13 amino acids. Here the CDR3 reads CASSETSGDTQYF. The CDR3 coding sequence is TGTGCCAGCAGCGAGACTAGTGGGGATACGCAGTATTTT.